Listed below are T cell receptor beta chains from one sample, sequenced in a study of cytomegalovirus exposure and HLA in healthy donors. Measured with immunoSEQ multiplex PCR; TCRdb has only the in-frame clones, and not every one. This sample yields roughly 170,000 clones, of which roughly 80% are seen a single time; around 7% belongs to the top ten. Sequencing input: PBMCs. These receptors were obtained from a man aged 25-40 years in good health and CMV-seropositive. Both conserved end residues are part of each CDR3.

v_gene	j_gene	CDR3aa
TRBV7-9	TRBJ1-3	CASSLVSGTAYF
TRBV5-8	TRBJ2-2	CASSPGQTYTGELFF
TRBV28	TRBJ2-7	CASSFSGLGLDEQYF
TRBV18	TRBJ2-1	CASSPPGLAIEQFF
TRBV14	TRBJ2-1	CASSQDTIAGATLSYNEQFF
TRBV28	TRBJ2-7	CASSPSGRGSYEQYF
TRBV19	TRBJ2-1	CASSTSFGTANYNEQFF
TRBV27	TRBJ2-2	CASSLIDRKDTGELFF
TRBV9	TRBJ1-3	CASRGQGNTIYF
TRBV11-2	TRBJ1-5	CASSLVESNQPQHF
TRBV6-1	TRBJ2-1	CASSAVTSPLQFF
TRBV10-1	TRBJ1-2	CASSESSPVSSDFYGYTF
TRBV6-1	TRBJ2-7	CASSGGTSGNLWSYEQYF
TRBV5-4	TRBJ2-3	CASSLDGDTQYF
TRBV15	TRBJ2-7	CATSRDTAYEQYF
TRBV19	TRBJ1-5	CASSIRGGQGSNQPQHF
TRBV4-1	TRBJ1-2	CASSQGRGGSNYGYTF
TRBV18	TRBJ2-2	CASSPPPTGELFF
TRBV19	TRBJ2-3	CARPPPGTDSFRAKYF
TRBV11-3	TRBJ1-5	CASSWTADQPQHF
TRBV7-6	TRBJ1-6	CASSLGRHSRGYYNSPLHF
TRBV25-1	TRBJ2-1	CASSESVASQEFF
TRBV28	TRBJ2-3	CASRSLRDTQYF
TRBV6-6	TRBJ2-5	CAASRDIQETQYF
TRBV5-4	TRBJ2-2	CASSLEAGGGMELFF
TRBV5-4	TRBJ1-1	CASSLDRGLVAFF
TRBV21-1	TRBJ2-1	CASSEHSGTPAPEQFF
TRBV5-6	TRBJ1-2	CASSPKGQIYGYTF